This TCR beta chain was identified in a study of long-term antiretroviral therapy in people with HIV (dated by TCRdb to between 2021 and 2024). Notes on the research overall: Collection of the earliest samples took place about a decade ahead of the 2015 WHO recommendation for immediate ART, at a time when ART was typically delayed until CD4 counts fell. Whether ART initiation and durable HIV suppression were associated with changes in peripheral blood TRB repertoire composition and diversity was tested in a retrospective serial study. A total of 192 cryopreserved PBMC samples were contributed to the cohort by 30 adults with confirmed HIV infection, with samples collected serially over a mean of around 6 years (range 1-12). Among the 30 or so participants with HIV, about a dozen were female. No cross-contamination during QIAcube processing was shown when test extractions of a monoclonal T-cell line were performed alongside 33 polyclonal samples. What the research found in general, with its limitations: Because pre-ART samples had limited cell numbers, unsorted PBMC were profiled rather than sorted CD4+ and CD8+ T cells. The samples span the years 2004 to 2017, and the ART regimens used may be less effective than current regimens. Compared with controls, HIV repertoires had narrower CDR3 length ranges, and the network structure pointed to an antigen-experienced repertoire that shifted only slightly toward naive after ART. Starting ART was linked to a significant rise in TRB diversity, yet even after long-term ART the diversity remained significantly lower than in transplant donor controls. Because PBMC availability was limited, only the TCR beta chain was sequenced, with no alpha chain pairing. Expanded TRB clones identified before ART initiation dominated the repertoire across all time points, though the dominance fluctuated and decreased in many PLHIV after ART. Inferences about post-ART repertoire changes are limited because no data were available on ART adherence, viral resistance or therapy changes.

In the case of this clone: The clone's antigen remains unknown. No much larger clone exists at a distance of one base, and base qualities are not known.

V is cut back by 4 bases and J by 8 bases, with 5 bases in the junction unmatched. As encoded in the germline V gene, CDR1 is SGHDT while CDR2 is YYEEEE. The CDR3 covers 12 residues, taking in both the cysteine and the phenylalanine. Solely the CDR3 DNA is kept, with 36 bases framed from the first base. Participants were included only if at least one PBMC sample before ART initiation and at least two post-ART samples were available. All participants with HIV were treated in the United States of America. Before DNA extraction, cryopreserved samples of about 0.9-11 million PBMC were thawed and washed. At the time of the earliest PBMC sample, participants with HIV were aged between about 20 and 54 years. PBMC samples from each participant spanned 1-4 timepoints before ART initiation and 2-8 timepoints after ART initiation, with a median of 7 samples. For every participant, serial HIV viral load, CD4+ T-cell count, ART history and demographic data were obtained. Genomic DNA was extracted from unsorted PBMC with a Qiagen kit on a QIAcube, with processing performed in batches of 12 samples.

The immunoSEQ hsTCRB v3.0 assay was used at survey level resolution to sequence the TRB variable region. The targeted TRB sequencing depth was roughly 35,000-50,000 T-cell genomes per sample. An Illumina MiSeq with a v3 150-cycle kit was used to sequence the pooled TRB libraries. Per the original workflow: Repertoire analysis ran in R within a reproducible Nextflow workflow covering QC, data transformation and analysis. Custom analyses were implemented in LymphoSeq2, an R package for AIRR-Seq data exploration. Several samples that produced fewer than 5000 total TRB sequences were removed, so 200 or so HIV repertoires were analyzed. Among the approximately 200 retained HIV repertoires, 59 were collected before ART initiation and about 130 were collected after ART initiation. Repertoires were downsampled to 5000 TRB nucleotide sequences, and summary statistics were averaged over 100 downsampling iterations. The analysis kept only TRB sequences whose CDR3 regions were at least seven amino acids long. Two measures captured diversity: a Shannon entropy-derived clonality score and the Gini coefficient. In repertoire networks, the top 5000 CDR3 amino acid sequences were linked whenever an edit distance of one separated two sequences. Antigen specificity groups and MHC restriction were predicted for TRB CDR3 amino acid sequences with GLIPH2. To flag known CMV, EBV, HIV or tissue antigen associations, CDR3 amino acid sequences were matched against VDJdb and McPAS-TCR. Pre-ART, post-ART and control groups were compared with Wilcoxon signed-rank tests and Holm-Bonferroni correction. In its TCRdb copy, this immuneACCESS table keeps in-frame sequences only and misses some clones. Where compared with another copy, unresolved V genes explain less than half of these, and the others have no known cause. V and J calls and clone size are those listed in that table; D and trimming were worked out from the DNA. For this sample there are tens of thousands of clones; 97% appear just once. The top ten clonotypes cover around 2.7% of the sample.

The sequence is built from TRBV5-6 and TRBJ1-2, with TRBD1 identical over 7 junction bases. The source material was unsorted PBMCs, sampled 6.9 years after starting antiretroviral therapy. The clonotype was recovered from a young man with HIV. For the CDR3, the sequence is CASSGGQVGYTF. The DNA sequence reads TGTGCCAGCAGCGGCGGACAGGTCGGCTACACCTTC.